The 20 T cell receptor beta chains below were found in one sample sequenced in a study of blood T cells in healthy people across ages. A second about 6 to 12 cycle PCR used barcoded and J-beta primers. One entry per CDR3 protein, called by TCRdb with MiXCR from the 5' RACE reads. The repertoire holds fewer than 900,000 distinct CDR3 sequences, with 30% to 45% as singletons. Material: blood. The receptors stem from a man aged 18 to 29 in good health.

This chain links TRBV7-9 with TRBJ2-7; D not certain. Germline CDR1 and CDR2: SEHNR and FQNEAQ (reference sequence). Trimming removed 5 bases at V and 1 base at J, with 12 bases between. The CDR3 is 14 amino acids. CDR3 residues: CASSPPTGSYEQYF. The CDR3 nucleotides read TGTGCCAGCAGCCCTCCGACGGGTTCCTACGAGCAGTACTTC.

The chain uses TRBV20-1 and TRBJ1-3, with 7 positions matching TRBD1. In germline, CDR1 is DFQATT, CDR2 SNEGSKA (reference sequence). V trimming: 5 bases; J trimming: 7 bases; junction bases outside the gene matches: 14. CDR3 length: 15 amino acids. This chain's CDR3 is CSAPGAGGLWNTIYF. CDR3 bases: TGCAGTGCTCCTGGGGCAGGGGGTTTGTGGAACACCATATATTTT.

This chain joins TRBV7-2 and TRBJ1-6, with no clear D. The CDR3 covers 15 residues. V gave up 1 base and J gave up 2 bases, with 6 bases separating them. Germline-derived CDR1 and CDR2 are SGHTA and FQGNSA. In nucleotides, the CDR3 is TGTGCCAGCAGCTTAGAGGGTACCTATAATTCACCCCTCCACTTT. Translating it yields CASSLEGTYNSPLHF.

About this clonotype itself: Its ends do not fully match the called genes, so a read error is possible. This chain connects TRBV7-9 to TRBJ2-7; weak D call: TRBD1 (6 bases). The CDR3 sequence is 12 residues long. CDR1 SEHNR and CDR2 FQNEAQ come from the germline V gene (reference sequence). This CDR3 reads CASTIGGFERYF. The DNA for the CDR3 is TGTGCCAGCACCATAGGGGGTTTCGAGCGGTACTTC.

This clonotype was counted a few times. The CDR3 here is CASKREGELNHYGYTF. CDR3 bases: TGTGCCAGCAAGCGGGAGGGAGAACTAAACCACTATGGCTACACCTTC. The rearrangement joins TRBV9 to TRBJ1-2; D unresolved. The germline V and J ends were trimmed by 6 bases and 3 bases, with 21 bases remaining between them. The CDR3 has 16 residues. Germline CDR1 and CDR2: SGDLS and YYNGEE.

The sample holds a few counts of this clonotype. The chain is built from TRBV20-1 and TRBJ2-7; D uncertain. V shed 3 bases and J shed 0 bases, with 12 bases lying between them. Germline V gene lookup returns CDR1 DFQATT and CDR2 SNEGSKA (reference sequence). CDR3 size: 14 residues. CDR3 in DNA: TGCAGTGCTAGGGGCGGCTCTCTCTCCTACGAGCAGTACTTC. Residues: CSARGGSLSYEQYF.

This clonotype was observed many times. This chain links TRBV6-6 with TRBJ2-3; D remains ambiguous. Per the germline V gene, CDR1 is MNHNY and CDR2 is SVGAGI (reference sequence). The germline V and J ends were trimmed by 8 bases and 1 base, with 10 bases remaining between them. This CDR3 spans 13 amino acids. The chain's CDR3 is CASRPGGTDTQYF. CDR3 DNA: TGTGCCAGCCGGCCAGGCGGCACAGATACGCAGTATTTT.

CDR3 nucleotide sequence: TGTGCCAGCAGTCTAAGGGGCTCCCAATACAATGAGCAGTTCTTC. Amino acid sequence: CASSLRGSQYNEQFF. J is TRBJ2-1 and V is TRBV27; weak D call: TRBD1 (5 bases). The CDR3 consists of 15 residues. V was pared by 5 bases and J by 4 bases, with 15 bases between. The germline V gene encodes CDR1 MNHEY and CDR2 SMNVEV (reference sequence).

The chain has TRBV20-1 and TRBJ1-1, with 7 nucleotides matching TRBD1. The junction had 6 bases not matched to a gene; V was cut back by 1 base and J by 7 bases. CDR1 and CDR2 (germline): DFQATT, SNEGSKA (reference sequence). This CDR3 is built from 13 residues. The CDR3 loop reads CSARGGGQHEAFF. DNA of the CDR3: TGCAGTGCTAGAGGGGGGGGACAGCATGAAGCTTTCTTT.

This clonotype was recorded a few times. This chain links TRBV28 with TRBJ1-2; D might be TRBD1 (6 bases). Germline V CDR1 and CDR2: MDHEN, SYDVKM. The CDR3 sequence is 18 residues long. Trimming removed 8 bases from V and 3 bases from J, with 28 bases in between. The CDR3 DNA follows: TGTGCCAGCCACTTGGTCCCCCGCCGGGACACCCACCACTATGGCTACACCTTC. It codes for CASHLVPRRDTHHYGYTF.

The chain carries TRBV6-1 and TRBJ1-5, with 8 bases fitting TRBD1. V lost 8 bases to trimming and J lost 7 bases; unmatched junction nucleotides: 10. Germline V CDR1 and CDR2: MNHNS, SASEGT. The CDR3 has 14 amino acids. The CDR3 nucleotides are TGTGCCAGCGCTCGGACAGGGCGGGGACAGCCCCAGCATTTT. Its protein product is CASARTGRGQPQHF.

This clonotype has more than one count but fewer than ten. This chain uses TRBV27 with TRBJ2-1; 10 bases match TRBD2. The V segment lost 5 bases and the J segment 7 bases; nucleotides outside the gene matches: 8. The CDR3 spans 15 residues. Germline V lookup: CDR1 MNHEY, CDR2 SMNVEV (reference sequence). The CDR3 reads CASSPGTSEKNEQFF. The DNA for the CDR3 is TGTGCCAGCAGTCCAGGGACTAGCGAGAAGAATGAGCAGTTCTTC.

The genes are TRBV12-3 or TRBV12-4 and TRBJ1-2; no firm D call. The V end was cut by 5 bases, the J end by 1 base, with 5 bases between. This CDR3 is 12 amino acids long. CDR3 sequence reads: CASSPHNYGYTF. The CDR3 region has the DNA TGTGCCAGCAGTCCTCATAACTATGGCTACACCTTC.

The chain carries TRBV29-1 and TRBJ1-2, with D possibly TRBD1 on 5 matching bases. V lost 1 base, J lost 2 bases, and 11 bases lay in between. The CDR3 spans 14 residues. Germline values: CDR1 SQVTM, CDR2 ANQGSEA. For the CDR3, the DNA is TGCAGCGTTGAAGCTGCAGGGATGAACTATGGCTACACCTTC. Translated, it gives CSVEAAGMNYGYTF.

This clonotype was observed a single time. This sequence joins TRBV7-2 and TRBJ2-3, with D possibly TRBD1 on 6 matching bases. Per the germline V gene, CDR1 is SGHTA and CDR2 is FQGNSA. V was pared by 6 bases and J by 4 bases, with 26 bases between. The CDR3 has 18 amino acids. In DNA, the CDR3 is TGTGCCAGCAGTAAGAATTGGTTAGAGTCAGGGGTTTCAGATACGCAGTATTTT. It translates to CASSKNWLESGVSDTQYF.

This clonotype has more than one count but fewer than ten. Since a much larger clone is just one base distant, this may be a read error. The rearrangement uses TRBV2 and TRBJ1-2, with 10 bases lining up with TRBD1. The V and J ends lost 6 bases and 6 bases, in that order; junction bases with no gene match: 1. The germline gives CDR1 SNHLY, CDR2 FYNNEI. The CDR3 has 12 residues. This CDR3 reads CASSGTGDGYTF. In DNA form, the CDR3 reads TGTGCCAGCAGCGGGACAGGGGATGGCTACACCTTC.

The chain uses TRBV5-1 and TRBJ2-3; 7 bases are a match to TRBD1. Germline V gives CDR1 SGHRS, CDR2 YFSETQ. Trimming removed 6 bases from V and 2 bases from J; junction bases left unmatched: 15. The CDR3 contains 17 residues. The CDR3: CASKVRAAGGITDTQYF. The CDR3 nucleotides are TGCGCCAGCAAAGTCCGGGCGGCAGGGGGAATCACAGATACGCAGTATTTT.

Turning to this clonotype: At one end the junction does not follow the germline gene, possibly because of a read error. This chain connects TRBV14 to TRBJ1-2; D is ambiguous. The CDR3 is made up of 15 amino acids. CDR1 is SGHDN, CDR2 FVKESK, per germline. Here the CDR3 DNA reads TGTGCCAGCAGCCGAGGCGGACTACCCCGCTATGGCTGCACCTTC. Its protein product is CASSRGGLPRYGCTF.

The chain is built from TRBV12-3 or TRBV12-4 and TRBJ1-2, with D unclear. The V and J ends lost 5 bases and 7 bases respectively, with 14 bases between them. This CDR3 is built from 13 residues. The CDR3 region is CASSVGRTFGYTF. CDR3 in DNA: TGTGCCAGCAGTGTAGGCAGAACGTTTGGCTACACCTTC.

Remarks on this clonotype: A much more abundant neighbour one base away suggests this may be a read error. The V and J genes are TRBV29-1 and TRBJ2-1; tentatively, D is TRBD1 or TRBD2 (6 bases each). Between the trimmed V and J ends, which lost 1 base and 8 bases, there was a span of 15 bases. Germline values: CDR1 SQVTM, CDR2 ANQGSEA. The CDR3 contains 14 residues. The CDR3 reads CSVEARGVIDEQFF. The CDR3 DNA sequence: TGCAGCGTTGAAGCAAGGGGGGTCATTGATGAGCAGTTCTTC.